The present TCR beta chain was sequenced within a study of regulatory T cells in long-lasting Graves disease (dated by TCRdb to about 2021). Describing the broader study: Antithyroid drugs had been taken for less than 3 months by newly diagnosed Graves' disease patients. This study used TCR sequencing and RNA sequencing of peripheral blood to compare persistent Graves' disease patients against newly diagnosed Graves' disease patients. The study took place in China and was registered as a clinical trial. A total of around 35 samples underwent TCR sequencing: around 13 from persistent and approximately 20 from newly diagnosed Graves' disease patients. Summary of the overall study and its limitations: Compared with newly diagnosed patients, persistent Graves' disease patients had lower TCR Shannon entropy and fewer highly expanded clones, which suggests clonal expansion. Because the primary lesion, thyroid tissue, could not be accessed, the study looked at peripheral blood alone. The small sample size was acknowledged by the authors as a limitation that may reduce accuracy. Sequencing and analysis were restricted to the TCR beta chain. Patients with persistent disease shared more public clonotypes (under 3,000) than newly diagnosed patients did (around 1,000). Persistent disease showed preferential use of TRBV28, TRBJ1-2 and TRBJ2-5, whereas newly diagnosed disease favored TRBV20-1 and TRBJ2-1.

This clonotype has more than one count but fewer than ten. What this receptor recognizes is not known. No per-base quality is available; no much larger clone lies one base away. Sample time point, as interpreted from the label and publication: newly diagnosed GD, antithyroid drugs for less than 3 months. For both TCR sequencing and RNA sequencing, RNA was extracted from PBMCs in TRIzol. The diagnosis of Graves' disease followed American Thyroid Association guidelines. The patients came from an endocrinology department in Xi'an, China. From each patient, around 8.3 milliliters of peripheral blood was collected into an EDTA anticoagulant tube. Ficoll Paque Plus density gradient separation was used to isolate PBMCs, and no further T cell sorting was done. An Agilent 2100 Bioanalyzer and agarose gel were used to assess RNA quality, and a NanoDrop 2000 was used to measure RNA concentration. CDR1 and CDR2 were assigned from the germline V gene (reference sequence) as SEHNR and FQNEAQ. The CDR3 holds 16 amino acids from the cysteine to the phenylalanine. Only CDR3 DNA is held: 48 bases, read in frame from base 1. V loses 6 bases of germline sequence and J loses 5 bases, and the interval between the two ends is 22 bases.

Preparation of the library involved multiplex PCR. TCRdb shows the sequencer as Illumina HiSeq 4000. TCR beta libraries were built with iRepertoire HTBI primers and Arm-PCR amplification of CDR3 regions. Before sequencing, the PCR products went through gel purification. The published analysis was carried out like this. Gene usage analysis of CDR3 amino acid clonotypes relied on the approximately 62 TRBV and about 13 TRBJ segments identified across samples. Filtered high-quality paired reads were merged into contigs using COPE and FqMerger. BLAST was used to align contigs to IMGT TRBV, TRBD and TRBJ reference genes, and CDR3 was defined according to IMGT. Any clonotype with a frequency above 0.1% was counted as a highly expanded clone. Shannon entropy served as the measure of repertoire diversity, while the Gini coefficient captured V-J evenness. A clonotype was considered public if more than one individual shared it. TCRdb ran its own pipeline on the public reads, namely fastp trimming at Q25 and MiXCR clone calling, and kept in-frame beta chains. CDR3 protein duplicates are merged, each entry listing the most common genes and DNA. The V and J calls reflect TCRdb's pipeline rather than the authors' work. This sample comprises approximately 490,000 distinct CDR3 sequences, about a sixth of them detected only once. 12% of the sample lies in the top ten.

This same sample was also taken into another study, of T cells in Graves' hyperthyroidism and ophthalmopathy. Per the second study: Stable Graves' hyperthyroidism was defined as no progression to ophthalmopathy during 18 months of follow-up. Hyperthyroidism patients were newly diagnosed, had a disease duration of under 2 months, and were aged 18 to 65 years. Any patient with an uncontrolled infection, another autoimmune disease, pregnancy or lactation was excluded. Clinical symptoms, serum thyroxine and TRAb, thyroid ultrasound, and orbital computed tomography formed the basis for the diagnoses. A first-round RT-PCR of the TCR CDR3 used the HTBI primer set with the Qiagen OneStep RT-PCR kit. Most expanded thyroid clonotypes (frequency above 0.001) were also detected in blood, a finding suggesting that blood repertoires may reflect thyroid immune responses. A 13 V-J signature model separated ophthalmopathy from stable hyperthyroidism, with 87.88% sensitivity and 81% to 82% specificity in cross-validation and 80%/75% in testing. In validation, progression to ophthalmopathy was predicted by the model with roughly 69% sensitivity and about 72% specificity, a median of around 6.5 months before onset. TCR V-J signatures able to tell the groups apart were searched for in a discovery cohort of 90 to 100 patients, of whom roughly 42 had Graves' ophthalmopathy and more than 55 had stable Graves' hyperthyroidism. An independent validation cohort of around 20 hyperthyroidism patients and 17 patients who later progressed to ophthalmopathy tested prospective prediction of ophthalmopathy. The roughly 99 discovery patients were divided at random into training and test sets in a 7:3 ratio. In six Graves' hyperthyroidism patients, the study also compared T-cell repertoires from thyroid tissue with T-cell repertoires from blood. Following sampling, methimazole starting at 30 mg daily was given to hyperthyroidism patients, and high-dose intravenous methylprednisolone was given to ophthalmopathy patients. A second multiplex PCR round built the libraries, followed by size selection and purification. Sequencing of the libraries was done on an Illumina HiSeq2000 using paired-end 100 bp reads. SOAPnuke was used to process the raw data, with reads discarded if the reads contained adapters or uncalled bases, had a mean Phred below 15, or lacked an exact constant-primer or identifier match. High-quality paired reads were merged using COPE v1.2.5, and each unique nucleotide sequence was defined as a clonotype. Clonotypes were aligned to IMGT TRBV, TRBD and TRBJ reference segments using MiTCR v1.1. The analysis was restricted to V-J combinations with a frequency above 0.0001, which together covered 99.2% of the repertoires. A TCS score was defined as the ratio between F50 (clonal expansion) and ExV (chaos), using BLOSUM62-based TCRdist between CDR3 peptides within each V-J. Welch's t-statistics and random forest reduced 450 to 600 V-J features to roughly 13, which were used in a naive Bayes classifier (R e1071). No statistical method was used to fix the sample size in advance, and group allocation was not hidden from the investigators. The paper describes TCR Vbeta CDR3 sequencing of 135 peripheral blood samples, made up of approximately 40 ophthalmopathy patients, roughly 75 hyperthyroidism patients and roughly 17 progressor patients.

This sample comprised peripheral blood mononuclear cells (PBMCs), obtained at new diagnosis, from a patient treated with antithyroid drugs. Rearrangement joined TRBV7-9 to TRBJ1-2; possibly the D gene is TRBD1, per 6 matching bases. This sequence originates from a man aged 40-49 years with Graves disease. Donor details come from another sample of the same person, matched by shared clones. DNA sequence: TGTGCCAGCAGTAGGAGGGGGGGGGGCGCGATTTATGGCTACACCTTC. Its protein reads: CASSRRGGGAIYGYTF.